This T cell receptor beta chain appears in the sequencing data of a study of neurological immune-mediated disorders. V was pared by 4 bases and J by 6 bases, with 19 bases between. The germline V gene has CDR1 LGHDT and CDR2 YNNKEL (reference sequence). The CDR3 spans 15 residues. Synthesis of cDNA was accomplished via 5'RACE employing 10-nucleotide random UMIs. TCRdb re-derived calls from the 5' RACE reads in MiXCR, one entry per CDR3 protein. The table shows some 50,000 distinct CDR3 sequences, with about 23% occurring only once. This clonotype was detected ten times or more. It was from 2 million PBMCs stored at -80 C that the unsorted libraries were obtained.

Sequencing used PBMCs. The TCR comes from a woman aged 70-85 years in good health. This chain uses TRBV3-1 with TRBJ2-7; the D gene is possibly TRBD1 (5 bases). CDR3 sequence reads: CASSRARQGKIEQYF. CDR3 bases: TGTGCCAGCAGCCGGGCGCGGCAGGGTAAAATCGAGCAGTACTTC.